The rows below give T cell receptor beta chains drawn from one sample of a study of regulatory T cells in long-lasting Graves disease. TCRdb ran MiXCR on the multiplex PCR reads and lists one entry per CDR3 protein. The data hold roughly 610,000 distinct CDR3 sequences, with about 16% observed a single time. This same sample was also taken into another study, of T cells in Graves' hyperthyroidism and ophthalmopathy.

Specimen: peripheral blood mononuclear cells (PBMCs), collected at new diagnosis, from a patient treated with antithyroid drugs. Receptor source: a man younger than 35 with Graves disease. The conserved cysteine and the conserved F or W are not part of the CDR3 here. Fields, in order: V gene, clone size, CDR3 length, J gene, CDR3 protein. Size is stated for part of the rows, as once, few or many counts, or as a class when the clone is expanded.

V: TRBV6-5; size: many; length: 12; J: TRBJ2-7; CDR3: ASSYSRNSYEQY
V: TRBV28; size: many; length: 13; J: TRBJ1-6; CDR3: ASSPDRGINSPLH
V: TRBV7-2; size: many; length: 11; J: TRBJ2-7; CDR3: ASSLASGRPQY
V: TRBV11-2; size: -; length: 16; J: TRBJ1-1; CDR3: ASSLVPGQVYMNTEAF
V: TRBV2; size: few; length: 12; J: TRBJ2-5; CDR3: ASRGVSSEGTQY
V: TRBV27; size: -; length: 11; J: TRBJ1-1; CDR3: ASSLIEHTEAF
V: TRBV15; size: -; length: 15; J: TRBJ1-2; CDR3: ATSRDRSQGVDYGYT
V: TRBV6-1; size: few; length: 13; J: TRBJ1-5; CDR3: ASSFTGQGNQPQH
V: TRBV5-6; size: few; length: 13; J: TRBJ2-5; CDR3: ASSLAGGLGETQY
V: TRBV6-1; size: many; length: 11; J: TRBJ2-7; CDR3: ASTKNQGYEQY
V: TRBV6-1; size: -; length: 18; J: TRBJ1-1; CDR3: ASLLFHLGTVRFANTEAF
V: TRBV29-1; size: many; length: 11; J: TRBJ2-7; CDR3: SVGLAESYEQY
V: TRBV19; size: -; length: 11; J: TRBJ1-2; CDR3: ASKTNSDYGYT
V: TRBV28; size: many; length: 13; J: TRBJ2-7; CDR3: ASSPDGRPSYEQY
V: TRBV20-1; size: many; length: 14; J: TRBJ2-7; CDR3: SATGTSGREGYEQY
V: TRBV9; size: -; length: 11; J: TRBJ1-3; CDR3: ASSPGDSYTIY
V: TRBV5-1; size: many; length: 14; J: TRBJ2-1; CDR3: ASSELAGDTYNEQF
V: TRBV19; size: -; length: 12; J: TRBJ2-1; CDR3: ASSTPGVGNEQF
V: TRBV4-1; size: -; length: 15; J: TRBJ2-5; CDR3: ASSQELAGGPEETQY
V: TRBV27; size: -; length: 11; J: TRBJ1-6; CDR3: ASSTSPNSPLH
V: TRBV2; size: many; length: 11; J: TRBJ2-7; CDR3: ASISSWYGEQY
V: TRBV28; size: many; length: 12; J: TRBJ1-4; CDR3: ASSLSSTYEKLF
V: TRBV11-2; size: many; length: 14; J: TRBJ2-7; CDR3: ASRGRIGAPTYEQY
V: TRBV6-1; size: few; length: 12; J: TRBJ2-1; CDR3: ASSHRLTGDEQF
V: TRBV3-1; size: -; length: 12; J: TRBJ1-3; CDR3: ASRGVNSGNTIY
V: TRBV14; size: -; length: 13; J: TRBJ2-2; CDR3: ASSRSGSIAGELF
V: TRBV19; size: -; length: 11; J: TRBJ2-2; CDR3: ATKPDRAGELF